Listed below are T cell receptor beta chains from one sample, sequenced in a study of blood T cells in healthy people across ages. TCRdb re-analysed the 5' RACE reads in MiXCR, keeping a single row per CDR3 protein. The sample holds around 850,000 distinct CDR3 sequences, under 40% seen once. Sequencing input: blood. The source is a man aged 18 to 35 in good health. The CDR3 runs from the conserved cysteine through the conserved F or W. The order of the fields is D gene, V gene, J gene, clone size, CDR3 protein, CDR3 DNA. D genes are given only for firm matches. Expanded clones are given a class, and other clones once, few, many or no size at all.

D gene: TRBD1; V gene: TRBV7-3; J gene: TRBJ1-1; clone size: NA; CDR3 protein: CASSLNRGSSEAFF; CDR3 DNA: TGTGCCAGCAGCTTAAACAGGGGTAGCTCTGAAGCTTTCTTT
D gene: TRBD1; V gene: TRBV20-1; J gene: TRBJ2-2; clone size: NA; CDR3 protein: CSASEGARTGELFF; CDR3 DNA: TGCAGTGCTAGCGAGGGGGCAAGGACCGGGGAGCTGTTTTTT
D gene: TRBD1; V gene: TRBV4-3; J gene: TRBJ2-2; clone size: few; CDR3 protein: CASSQSVDRGMAGELFF; CDR3 DNA: TGCGCCAGCAGCCAGTCCGTGGACAGGGGGATGGCCGGGGAGCTGTTTTTT
D gene: NA; V gene: TRBV6-5; J gene: TRBJ2-7; clone size: NA; CDR3 protein: CASSYDRQASYKEQYF; CDR3 DNA: TGTGCCAGCAGTTACGATCGGCAGGCTTCCTACAAGGAGCAGTACTTC
D gene: NA; V gene: TRBV7-9; J gene: TRBJ2-4; clone size: many; CDR3 protein: CASSYPSTGDIQYF; CDR3 DNA: TGTGCCAGCAGCTACCCCTCGACAGGTGACATTCAGTACTTC
D gene: NA; V gene: TRBV7-3; J gene: TRBJ2-1; clone size: few; CDR3 protein: CASSLSDLPYNEQFF; CDR3 DNA: TGTGCCAGCAGCTTAAGCGATCTCCCTTACAATGAGCAGTTCTTC
D gene: NA; V gene: TRBV4-2; J gene: TRBJ1-1; clone size: NA; CDR3 protein: CASSQDADNTEAFF; CDR3 DNA: TGTGCCAGCAGCCAAGACGCAGATAACACTGAAGCTTTCTTT
D gene: NA; V gene: TRBV11-2; J gene: TRBJ2-7; clone size: NA; CDR3 protein: CASSPRDFAYNEQYF; CDR3 DNA: TGTGCCAGCAGCCCCCGGGACTTCGCGTACAATGAGCAGTACTTC
D gene: NA; V gene: TRBV29-1; J gene: TRBJ2-1; clone size: many; CDR3 protein: CSVPRNHNEQFF; CDR3 DNA: TGCAGCGTGCCTCGAAACCACAATGAGCAGTTCTTC
D gene: NA; V gene: TRBV4-2; J gene: TRBJ1-1; clone size: few; CDR3 protein: CASSQDEGSTEAFF; CDR3 DNA: TGTGCCAGCAGCCAAGATGAAGGAAGCACTGAAGCTTTCTTT
D gene: TRBD2; V gene: TRBV12-3/TRBV12-4; J gene: TRBJ2-3; clone size: NA; CDR3 protein: CASSSRLAGVRTDTQYF; CDR3 DNA: TGTGCCAGCAGTTCCAGACTAGCGGGGGTCCGCACAGATACGCAGTATTTT
D gene: NA; V gene: TRBV5-1; J gene: TRBJ2-3; clone size: few; CDR3 protein: CASSLAESTDTQYF; CDR3 DNA: TGCGCCAGCAGCTTGGCTGAGAGCACAGATACGCAGTATTTT
D gene: NA; V gene: TRBV20-1; J gene: TRBJ1-5; clone size: few; CDR3 protein: CSARDPAGSGQPQHF; CDR3 DNA: TGCAGTGCTAGAGATCCAGCAGGGTCGGGTCAGCCCCAGCATTTT
D gene: TRBD1; V gene: TRBV29-1; J gene: TRBJ1-4; clone size: many; CDR3 protein: CSVDGGEGQEAEKLFF; CDR3 DNA: TGCAGCGTTGATGGCGGGGAAGGACAGGAAGCTGAAAAACTGTTTTTT
D gene: TRBD1; V gene: TRBV7-9; J gene: TRBJ1-2; clone size: many; CDR3 protein: CASSLRGGVGFGYTF; CDR3 DNA: TGTGCCAGCAGCTTAAGAGGGGGCGTAGGTTTCGGCTACACCTTC
D gene: NA; V gene: TRBV29-1; J gene: TRBJ2-3; clone size: NA; CDR3 protein: CSVKDQKGGDTQYF; CDR3 DNA: TGCAGCGTTAAAGATCAGAAGGGAGGAGATACGCAGTATTTT
D gene: NA; V gene: TRBV20-1; J gene: TRBJ2-7; clone size: once; CDR3 protein: CSAPVSDYYNEQYF; CDR3 DNA: TGCAGTGCCCCCGTGTCAGATTACTACAATGAGCAGTACTTC
D gene: NA; V gene: TRBV7-9; J gene: TRBJ2-5; clone size: NA; CDR3 protein: CASSVNPGQETQYF; CDR3 DNA: TGTGCCAGCAGCGTAAACCCCGGCCAAGAGACCCAGTACTTC
D gene: NA; V gene: TRBV6-5; J gene: TRBJ1-1; clone size: NA; CDR3 protein: CASRSNTEAFF; CDR3 DNA: TGTGCCAGCAGGTCCAACACTGAAGCTTTCTTT
D gene: NA; V gene: TRBV14; J gene: TRBJ2-1; clone size: NA; CDR3 protein: CASSQDRGGITYNEQFF; CDR3 DNA: TGTGCCAGCAGCCAAGATCGTGGGGGGATCACCTACAATGAGCAGTTCTTC
D gene: NA; V gene: TRBV2; J gene: TRBJ1-2; clone size: NA; CDR3 protein: CASRRRGVNYGYTF; CDR3 DNA: TGTGCCAGCAGGAGGCGGGGTGTTAACTATGGCTACACCTTC
D gene: NA; V gene: TRBV4-3; J gene: TRBJ2-3; clone size: few; CDR3 protein: CASSQGGDTFLHTQYF; CDR3 DNA: TGCGCCAGCAGCCAAGGGGGGGACACTTTTCTCCATACGCAGTATTTT
D gene: NA; V gene: TRBV14; J gene: TRBJ2-1; clone size: few; CDR3 protein: CASSAGQGPLREKNEQFF; CDR3 DNA: TGTGCCAGCAGCGCGGGACAAGGCCCGCTAAGAGAGAAAAATGAGCAGTTCTTC
D gene: NA; V gene: TRBV20-1; J gene: TRBJ1-6; clone size: NA; CDR3 protein: CSARDTFNSPLHF; CDR3 DNA: TGCAGTGCTAGAGACACATTCAATTCACCCCTCCACTTT